This T cell receptor (beta chain) was observed in a study of identifying expanded T cells in peripheral blood (dated by TCRdb to the late 2010s). With regard to the full study: Separate aliquots of the same genomic DNA pool were sequenced to produce technical replicates, and four replicates were compared in pairs.

The paper as a whole reports these results and caveats: The authors expected biological variance in healthy repertoires might increase further over much longer intervals such as months to years. Across all healthy-donor time intervals, the beta-binomial model significantly lowered both the number of clones called differentially abundant and the false-positive rate. Approximately 1.2 differentially abundant clones were flagged by the binomial model between technical replicates, whereas about 16 and 20 were flagged over approximately two weeks and four weeks, respectively. Across all healthy donors, variance in clone template counts between approximately 2-week samples was found to increase significantly with total template count.

No immune events, such as infections, were documented for the healthy donors during the collection period. Time-dependent variance in a beta-binomial model of T-cell clone differential abundance was calibrated using healthy-donor blood repertoires as a training cohort. The training cohort included around 10 healthy donors, of whom 3 were female and 7 were male. An age range of roughly 25 to 65 years, with an average of about 43 years, was recorded for the donors. Whole blood from each healthy donor was obtained from a commercial supplier and was collected at three time points approximately 15 days apart. For immunosequencing, genomic DNA was extracted from unsorted whole blood. Notes on this clone: It lacks a known antigen. Base qualities are not recorded, but no much larger clone differs from it by a single base.

As encoded in the germline V gene, CDR1 is MNHEY while CDR2 is SVGAGI. Inclusive of the bounding cysteine and phenylalanine, the CDR3 is 16 residues long. Left in the record is the CDR3 DNA by itself, 48 bases read in frame from the first base. V loses 4 bases of germline sequence and J loses 1 base, and the interval between the two ends is 16 bases. The immunoSEQ Assay, which uses bias-controlled multiplex PCR amplification of genomic DNA, was used to profile TCRbeta CDR3 regions. Processing in the source paper ran as follows. The absolute abundance of each unique TCRbeta CDR3 region was quantified after sequences were collapsed and filtered. Two models were used to test differential abundance: a binomial model (Fisher-equivalent) and a beta-binomial model that adds time-dependent variance fitted from healthy donors. Clones with fewer than 5 combined templates were excluded, and clones with Benjamini-Hochberg FDR below 0.01 were called differentially abundant. Beta-binomial variance was modeled as a function of total template count across the two samples using the form v = (b*log(k)+a)^2. In TCRdb, the immuneACCESS table is reduced to in-frame sequences with V and J assigned. These tables do not hold every clone; where another copy was compared, an unresolved V gene accounts for under half, and the others remain unexplained. That table supplies the V and J calls and clone size; D and trimming were determined from the DNA. This sample holds fewer than 85,000 clones; about 83% were observed only once. The ten largest clones capture about 20% of the sample.

Rearrangement joined TRBV6-5 to TRBJ2-5; TRBD2 could be the D gene, as 5 bases match. This clonotype originated in a person aged 18 to 75 in good health. The specimen sequenced was blood. In nucleotides, the sequence is TGTGCCAGCAGTTTGGGCGCGGTGGCGGGCCAAGAGACCCAGTACTTC. Its product reads: CASSLGAVAGQETQYF.